Listed here are 22 T cell receptor beta chains from one sample, sequenced in a study of CD8+ T cells in alopecia areata. Treatment of the sample: oral pan-JAK inhibitor, 5-10 mg twice daily. As the sequencing template, cDNA was produced by extracting RNA and reverse transcribing it. The data were produced by immunoSEQ multiplex PCR, yet TCRdb's version contains in-frame clones alone and is incomplete. Here the sample spans 79,000 or so clones, roughly 70% being singletons. Sequencing was performed on CD8+ T cells sorted from blood, taken at week 24, from a patient treated with tofacitinib. The origin of the receptors is a human donor with alopecia areata.

This chain joins TRBV2 and TRBJ1-5; no definite D call. Germline V lookup: CDR1 SNHLY, CDR2 FYNNEI. The CDR3 contains 15 residues. Trimming pared 3 bases from V and 6 bases from J, leaving 15 bases between. CDR3 nucleotides: TGTGCCAGCAGTGATGTCCGAGTGGTCCTTCAGCCCCAGCATTTT. It translates to CASSDVRVVLQPQHF.

V and J are TRBV7-8 and TRBJ2-7; 7 bases fit TRBD1. CDR3 size: 15 residues. V gave up 5 bases and J gave up 2 bases; unmatched junction bases: 9. CDR1 and CDR2 (germline): SGHVS, FQNEAQ. The DNA of the CDR3 is TGTGCCAGCAGCGGGACAGCTAGCCTAGCCTACGAGCAGTACTTC. It yields the protein CASSGTASLAYEQYF.

CDR3 residues: CATSREFRGGRNNEQFF. CDR3 bases: TGTGCCACCAGCAGAGAGTTTCGGGGGGGCCGAAACAATGAGCAGTTCTTC. J is TRBJ2-1 and V is TRBV15; 8 bases map to TRBD2. Germline CDR1 is LNHNV and CDR2 is YYDKDF (reference sequence). The CDR3 is 17 residues long. Trimming at V came to 0 bases and at J to 5 bases, leaving 9 bases not matched to a gene. The full variable domain, with the rest looked up from reference TRBV15 and TRBJ2-1, is DAMVIQNPRYQVTQFGKPVTLSCSQTLNHNVMYWYQQKSSQAPKLLFHYYDKDFNNEADTPDNFQSRRPNTSFCFLDIRSPGLGDTAMYLCATSREFRGGRNNEQFFGPGTRLTVL.

The gene calls are TRBV29-1 and TRBJ2-1; 9 bases align to TRBD2. The CDR3 extends over 13 amino acids. CDR1 SQVTM and CDR2 ANQGSEA come from the germline V gene. V shed 5 bases and J 3 bases; nucleotides not matched to a gene: 2. DNA for the CDR3: TGCAGCGTTAAGCGGGGGGACTACAATGAGCAGTTCTTC. Translation gives CSVKRGDYNEQFF.

This clone showed up many times. The chain links TRBV13 to TRBJ2-3; TRBD2 matches 14 bases. The V segment lost 5 bases and the J segment 4 bases; nucleotides outside the gene matches: 11. Looked up from germline, CDR1 is PRHDT and CDR2 is FYEKMQ (reference sequence). CDR3 length: 18 residues. Here the CDR3 DNA reads TGTGCCAGCAGCCCGCGACTAGCGGGGGGGCGAAGCGCAGATACGCAGTATTTT. This gives the protein CASSPRLAGGRSADTQYF.

The chain recombines TRBV15 with TRBJ2-2; 11 bases are shared with TRBD1. CDR3 size: 16 residues. The V segment lost 5 bases and the J segment 1 base; nucleotides outside the gene matches: 3. Germline CDR1 is LNHNV and CDR2 is YYDKDF (reference sequence). The CDR3 DNA reads as TGTGCCACCAGCCGGACAGGGGGCAGGAACACCGGGGAGCTGTTTTTT. This encodes CATSRTGGRNTGELFF.

This clone came up once. V is TRBV5-1 and J is TRBJ1-2, with TRBD1 matching over 10 bases. The CDR3 is 14 amino acids. J lost 8 bases, V lost 0 bases, and 4 bases had no gene match. Germline V lookup: CDR1 SGHRS, CDR2 YFSETQ. The CDR3 DNA follows: TGCGCCAGCAGCTTGGGACAGGGGGCTGGAGGCTACACCTTC. Protein sequence: CASSLGQGAGGYTF.

The rearrangement joins TRBV7-2 to TRBJ2-3; no clear D gene. The CDR3 totals 13 residues. The V gene's germline CDR1 is SGHTA and CDR2 FQGNSA. The V gene lost 4 bases and the J gene lost 4 bases, with 9 bases spanning the gap. CDR3 in amino acids: CASSSSSSDTQYF. The CDR3 region has the DNA TGTGCCAGCAGCTCCAGTTCGTCAGATACGCAGTATTTT.

This chain connects TRBV29-1 to TRBJ1-1, with D uncertain. CDR3 length: 11 residues. Per the germline V gene, CDR1 is SQVTM and CDR2 is ANQGSEA. V gave up 8 bases and J gave up 5 bases, with 12 bases separating them. The CDR3 loop is CSFALETEAFF. The CDR3 DNA is TGCAGCTTCGCCCTCGAGACTGAAGCTTTCTTT.

The rearrangement joins TRBV2 to TRBJ2-3; 10 bases align to TRBD2. After removal of 1 base from V and 4 bases from J, the junction contained 2 bases not matched to a gene. There are 15 residues in the CDR3. CDR1 SNHLY and CDR2 FYNNEI come from the germline V gene. CDR3 protein: CASSEEAGGADTQYF. For the CDR3, the DNA is TGTGCCAGCAGTGAAGAAGCGGGAGGGGCAGATACGCAGTATTTT.

This chain uses TRBV27 with TRBJ1-5, with a weak D call TRBD1 (5 bases). The germline gives CDR1 MNHEY, CDR2 SMNVEV (reference sequence). The length of the CDR3 is 14 residues. V was shortened by 2 bases and J by 7 bases, with 12 bases between the two germline ends. The CDR3 protein is CASSLVAGSQPQHF. CDR3 sequence (DNA): TGTGCCAGCAGTTTAGTTGCAGGGAGCCAGCCCCAGCATTTT.

The chain carries TRBV6-5 and TRBJ2-1; D might be TRBD1 (6 bases). Trimming stripped 4 bases from V and 4 bases from J, with 14 bases between. CDR3 length: 15 residues. Germline CDR1 MNHEY, CDR2 SVGAGI. The CDR3 bases are TGTGCCAGCAGTTCTACAGGGAGAATATACAATGAGCAGTTCTTC. Amino acids: CASSSTGRIYNEQFF.

The rearrangement joins TRBV11-2 to TRBJ2-7; tentatively, D is TRBD2 (5 bases). CDR1 SGHAT and CDR2 FQNNGV come from the germline V gene. The CDR3 runs 14 residues. Trimming took 1 base from V and 2 from J, leaving 9 bases between them. The chain's CDR3 is CASSLGAATYEQYF. In DNA, the CDR3 is TGTGCCAGCAGCTTAGGAGCGGCCACCTACGAGCAGTACTTC.

This chain links TRBV7-9 with TRBJ2-5; TRBD1 or TRBD2 may be the D gene (5 bases each). The CDR3 extends over 17 amino acids. Germline CDR1 reads SEHNR; CDR2 reads FQNEAQ (reference sequence). The V end lost 5 bases, the J end lost 0 bases, and 19 bases lay between the germline ends. Here the CDR3 DNA reads TGTGCCAGCAGCCTCTCTGGCGAGGGGATGTACCAAGAGACCCAGTACTTC. Translating it yields CASSLSGEGMYQETQYF.

The gene calls are TRBV27 and TRBJ1-3, with D possibly TRBD1 on 6 matching bases. V was pared by 2 bases and J by 4 bases, with 9 bases between. This CDR3 has 14 residues. The germline gives CDR1 MNHEY, CDR2 SMNVEV (reference sequence). The CDR3 coding sequence is TGTGCCAGCAGTTTACAGGGGTCCGGAAACACCATATATTTT. Its protein is CASSLQGSGNTIYF.

The J gene is TRBJ2-1, the V gene TRBV2; either TRBD1 or TRBD2 may fit D (6 bases each). The length of the CDR3 is 13 residues. Trimming cost V 8 bases and J 7 bases, with 15 bases left between them. Germline-derived CDR1 and CDR2 are SNHLY and FYNNEI. The CDR3: CASPGAPSNEQFF. The CDR3 DNA reads TGTGCCAGCCCGGGGGCCCCCTCAAATGAGCAGTTCTTC.

V is TRBV14 and J is TRBJ1-2; no clear D gene. Germline CDR1 and CDR2: SGHDN and FVKESK. The V and J ends lost 1 base and 10 bases respectively, with 13 bases between them. This CDR3 spans 13 amino acids. As DNA, the CDR3 is TGTGCCAGCAGCCAAGCGTTGCGGGGTGTCTACACCTTC. This codes for CASSQALRGVYTF.

The chain has TRBV30 and TRBJ2-1; D is unclear. Trimming removed 0 bases from V and 0 bases from J, with 12 bases in between. Germline V gene data show CDR1 as GTSNPN and CDR2 as SVGIG (reference sequence). The CDR3 runs 16 residues. DNA for the CDR3: TGTGCCTGGAGTGTAATACGGACGAGCTCCTACAATGAGCAGTTCTTC. This encodes CAWSVIRTSSYNEQFF.

The CDR3 DNA is TGCGCCAGCAGCTTGGTCAATTGGGACAGGGGGGAAGATGGCTACACCTTC. This codes for CASSLVNWDRGEDGYTF. The V gene is TRBV5-1, the J gene TRBJ1-2, with TRBD1 identical over 11 bases. Germline trimming cut 0 bases from V and 6 bases from J; bases unmatched to any gene: 10. This CDR3 comprises 17 residues. Per the germline V gene, CDR1 is SGHRS and CDR2 is YFSETQ.

The CDR3 spells CSVEYSGTSTDTQYF. The CDR3 DNA reads as TGCAGCGTTGAGTATAGCGGGACGAGCACAGATACGCAGTATTTT. The chain links TRBV29-1 to TRBJ2-3; 8 positions agree with TRBD2. V trimming: 3 bases; J trimming: 0 bases; junction bases outside the gene matches: 5. The CDR3 runs 15 residues. The germline V gene encodes CDR1 SQVTM and CDR2 ANQGSEA.

As regards this clone: Additional DNA sequences in this sample encode the identical CDR3. The V call is TRBV4-1, the J call TRBJ1-1; TRBD1 agrees at 8 bases. Trimming at V came to 4 bases and at J to 4 bases, leaving 5 bases not matched to a gene. Germline CDR1 is MGHRA and CDR2 is YSYEKL. The CDR3 covers 14 residues. Written as DNA, the CDR3 is TGCGCCAGCAGCCTTGGGACAGGAGGCACTGAAGCTTTCTTT. Amino acid sequence: CASSLGTGGTEAFF.

This clone was observed at least ten times. CDR3 bases: TGTGCCAGCAGCCAAGAGGGGACTAGGGGGGAGACCCAGTACTTC. Protein: CASSQEGTRGETQYF. The rearrangement links TRBV9 to TRBJ2-5, with 8 bases aligning to TRBD2. Germline assignment: CDR1 SGDLS and CDR2 YYNGEE. The CDR3 has 15 amino acids. The trim removed 4 bases at V and 5 bases at J, leaving 10 bases unmatched.